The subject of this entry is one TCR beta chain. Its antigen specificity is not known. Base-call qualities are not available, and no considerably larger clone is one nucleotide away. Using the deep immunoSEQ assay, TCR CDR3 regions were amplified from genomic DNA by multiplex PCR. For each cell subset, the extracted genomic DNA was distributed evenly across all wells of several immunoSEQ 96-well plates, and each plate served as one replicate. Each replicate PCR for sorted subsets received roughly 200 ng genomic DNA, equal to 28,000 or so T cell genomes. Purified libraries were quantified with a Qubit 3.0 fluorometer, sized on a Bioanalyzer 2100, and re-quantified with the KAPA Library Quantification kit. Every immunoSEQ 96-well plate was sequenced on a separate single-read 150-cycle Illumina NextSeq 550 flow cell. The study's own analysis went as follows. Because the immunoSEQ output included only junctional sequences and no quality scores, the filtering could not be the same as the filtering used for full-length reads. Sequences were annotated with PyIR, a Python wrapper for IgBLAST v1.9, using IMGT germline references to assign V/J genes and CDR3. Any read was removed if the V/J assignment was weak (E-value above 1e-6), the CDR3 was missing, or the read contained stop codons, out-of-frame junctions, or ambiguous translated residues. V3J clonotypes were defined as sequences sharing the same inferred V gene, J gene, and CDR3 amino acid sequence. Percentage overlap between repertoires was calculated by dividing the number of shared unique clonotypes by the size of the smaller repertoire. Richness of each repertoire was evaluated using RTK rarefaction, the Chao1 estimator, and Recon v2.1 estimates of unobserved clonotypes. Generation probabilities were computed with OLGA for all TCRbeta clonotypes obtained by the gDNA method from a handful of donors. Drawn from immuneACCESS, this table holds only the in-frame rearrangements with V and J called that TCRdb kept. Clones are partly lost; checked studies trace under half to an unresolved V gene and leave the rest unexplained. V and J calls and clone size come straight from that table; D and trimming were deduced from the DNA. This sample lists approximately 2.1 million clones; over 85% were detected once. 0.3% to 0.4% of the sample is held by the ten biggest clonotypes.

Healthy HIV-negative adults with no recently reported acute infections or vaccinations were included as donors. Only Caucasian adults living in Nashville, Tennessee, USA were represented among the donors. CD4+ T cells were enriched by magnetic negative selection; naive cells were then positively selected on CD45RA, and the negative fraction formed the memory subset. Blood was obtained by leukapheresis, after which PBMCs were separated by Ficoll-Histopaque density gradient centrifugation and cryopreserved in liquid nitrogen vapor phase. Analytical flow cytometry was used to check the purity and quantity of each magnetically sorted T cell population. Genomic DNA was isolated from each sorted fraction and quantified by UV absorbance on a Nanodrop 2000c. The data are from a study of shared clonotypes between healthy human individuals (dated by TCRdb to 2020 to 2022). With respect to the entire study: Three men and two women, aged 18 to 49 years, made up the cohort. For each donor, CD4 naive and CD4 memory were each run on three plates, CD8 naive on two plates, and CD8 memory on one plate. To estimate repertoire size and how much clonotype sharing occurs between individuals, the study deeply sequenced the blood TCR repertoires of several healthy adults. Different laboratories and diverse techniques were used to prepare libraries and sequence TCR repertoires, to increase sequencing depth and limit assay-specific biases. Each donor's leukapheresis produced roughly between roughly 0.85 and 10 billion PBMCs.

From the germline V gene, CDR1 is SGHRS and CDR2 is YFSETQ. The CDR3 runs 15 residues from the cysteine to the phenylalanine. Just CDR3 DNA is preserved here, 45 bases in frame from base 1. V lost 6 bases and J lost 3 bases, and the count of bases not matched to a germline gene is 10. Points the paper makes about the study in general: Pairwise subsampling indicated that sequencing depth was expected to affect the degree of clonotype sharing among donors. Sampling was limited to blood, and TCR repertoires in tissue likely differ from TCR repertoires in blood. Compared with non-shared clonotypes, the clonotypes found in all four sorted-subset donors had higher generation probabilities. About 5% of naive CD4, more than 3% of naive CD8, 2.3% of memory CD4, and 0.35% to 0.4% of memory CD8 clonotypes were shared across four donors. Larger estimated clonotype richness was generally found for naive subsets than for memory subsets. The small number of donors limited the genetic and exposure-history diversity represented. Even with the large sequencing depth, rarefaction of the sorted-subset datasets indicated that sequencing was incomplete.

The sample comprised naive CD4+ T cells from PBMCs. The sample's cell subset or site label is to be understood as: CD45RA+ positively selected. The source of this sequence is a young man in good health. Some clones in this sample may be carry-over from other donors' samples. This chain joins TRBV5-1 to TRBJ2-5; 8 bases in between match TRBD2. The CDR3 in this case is CASTPPGGVEETQYF. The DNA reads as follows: TGCGCCAGCACCCCGCCCGGGGGGGTGGAAGAGACCCAGTACTTC.